This T cell receptor (beta chain) was captured in a study of T cell responses to AZD1222 COVID-19 vaccine. Study results and limitations: Spike-specific TCR depth and breadth grew after two AZD1222 doses. Mostly white British, mostly female donors; authors suggested clonal diversity may be underestimated. After the peak T cell response, and only then, were repertoires sampled. Spike-wide coverage was observed for vaccine-associated CD4 TCRs, with dominant responses at 160-218 and 743-854.

Points on this clone: Its specificity is unknown.

V was trimmed by 6 bases and J by 4 bases, leaving 10 bases between them. Germline V gene sequence: CDR1 LNHDA, CDR2 SQIVND (reference sequence). The CDR3 runs to 14 residues. This table comes from immunoSEQ multiplex PCR, and its TCRdb copy is limited to in-frame clones, with some not included. Of 110,000 to 150,000 clones in the sample, about 89% were seen once. The specimen was peripheral blood, collected on day 0 of AZD1222 vaccination. J is TRBJ1-6 and V is TRBV19, with D uncertain. The clonotype originates from an adult in good health. CDR3 nucleotide sequence: TGTGCCAGTAGCCCCGGGATTTATAATTCACCCCTCCACTTT. It is translated as CASSPGIYNSPLHF.